Presented here are 9 T cell receptor beta chains from one specimen sequenced in a study of blood T cell repertoires in COVID-19. Produced via immunoSEQ multiplex PCR; TCRdb's table is partial and in-frame only. The sample shows approximately 150,000 clones, roughly 90% of them seen only once. The material sequenced was peripheral blood. These receptors came from a woman in her 50s with acute or convalescent COVID-19.

The chain recombines TRBV2 with TRBJ1-4; 7 bases map to TRBD1. CDR1 is SNHLY, CDR2 FYNNEI, per germline. Germline trimming cut 9 bases from V and 7 bases from J; bases unmatched to any gene: 8. This CDR3 is built from 13 residues. The CDR3 DNA follows: TGTGCCAGGGCCGACAGGGCTGGTGAAAAACTGTTTTTT. Translating it yields CARADRAGEKLFF.

The gene calls are TRBV27 and TRBJ1-4; D is ambiguous. The germline V gene encodes CDR1 MNHEY and CDR2 SMNVEV (reference sequence). The CDR3 spans 13 residues. Trimming removed 6 bases from V and 8 bases from J, with 13 bases in between. CDR3 in DNA: TGTGCCAGCAGGCCCAGTTCATGGGAAAAACTGTTTTTT. Translating gives CASRPSSWEKLFF.

V and J are TRBV9 and TRBJ1-2; D perhaps matches TRBD1 (5 bases). This CDR3 spans 14 amino acids. Germline loops: CDR1 SGDLS, CDR2 YYNGEE. V was clipped by 0 bases and J by 5 bases, with 11 bases between them. The CDR3 nucleotides read TGTGCCAGCAGCGTAGAGGGGCAGGCTTATGGCTACACCTTC. Protein: CASSVEGQAYGYTF.

This chain joins TRBV6-4 and TRBJ1-6; tentative D call: TRBD1 (6 bases). The CDR3 contains 14 residues. Looked up from germline, CDR1 is MRHNA and CDR2 is SNTAGT. The V and J ends lost 8 bases and 8 bases respectively, with 16 bases between them. The CDR3 loop reads CASGNREGDSPLHF. DNA for the CDR3: TGTGCCAGCGGAAACAGGGAAGGTGATTCACCCCTCCACTTT.

The CDR3 bases are TGTGCCTGGAGTGCAGGACTAGCGGGAGGGCCAGATACGCAGTATTTT. Protein product: CAWSAGLAGGPDTQYF. The chain carries TRBV30 and TRBJ2-3, with TRBD2 matching 15 bases. The CDR3 totals 16 residues. The V segment lost 1 base and the J segment 4 bases; nucleotides outside the gene matches: 3. From germline, CDR1 is GTSNPN and CDR2 SVGIG (reference sequence). The full variable domain, with the rest looked up from reference TRBV30 and TRBJ2-3, is SQTIHQWPATLVQPVGSPLSLECTVEGTSNPNLYWYRQAAGRGLQLLFYSVGIGQISSEVPQNLSASRPQDRQFILSSKKLLLSDSGFYLCAWSAGLAGGPDTQYFGPGTRLTVL.

The chain recombines TRBV9 with TRBJ1-1; no definite D call. Germline CDR1 is SGDLS and CDR2 is YYNGEE. V lost 3 bases, J lost 8 bases, and 11 bases lay in between. The CDR3 runs 12 residues. The CDR3 sequence: CASSGERGEAFF. The CDR3 region has the DNA TGTGCCAGCAGCGGAGAAAGAGGAGAAGCTTTCTTT.

V is TRBV9 and J is TRBJ1-1; 8 bases align to TRBD1. Losses at the gene ends were 4 bases for V and 3 bases for J; bases not matched to a gene: 5. CDR1 SGDLS and CDR2 YYNGEE come from the germline V gene. This CDR3 is 14 amino acids long. CDR3 nucleotides: TGTGCCAGCAGCTTTGGACAGGGTTACACTGAAGCTTTCTTT. Residues: CASSFGQGYTEAFF.

The chain has TRBV11-3 and TRBJ2-7, with a possible D match to TRBD2 (6 bases). The CDR3 spans 15 residues. CDR1 SGHNT and CDR2 YENEEA come from the germline V gene. V was cut by 1 base and J by 3 bases, with 13 bases left in between. This CDR3 reads CASSLAGTRDYEQYF. The DNA for the CDR3 is TGTGCCAGCAGCTTAGCCGGGACTCGAGACTACGAGCAGTACTTC.

The rearrangement links TRBV11-2 to TRBJ2-7; D remains ambiguous. Trimming took 1 base from V and 4 from J, leaving 8 bases between them. The CDR3 loop spans 13 amino acids. Germline CDR1 SGHAT, CDR2 FQNNGV. This chain's CDR3 is CASSLGLVYEQYF. The DNA of the CDR3 is TGTGCCAGCAGCTTAGGGCTAGTGTACGAGCAGTACTTC.